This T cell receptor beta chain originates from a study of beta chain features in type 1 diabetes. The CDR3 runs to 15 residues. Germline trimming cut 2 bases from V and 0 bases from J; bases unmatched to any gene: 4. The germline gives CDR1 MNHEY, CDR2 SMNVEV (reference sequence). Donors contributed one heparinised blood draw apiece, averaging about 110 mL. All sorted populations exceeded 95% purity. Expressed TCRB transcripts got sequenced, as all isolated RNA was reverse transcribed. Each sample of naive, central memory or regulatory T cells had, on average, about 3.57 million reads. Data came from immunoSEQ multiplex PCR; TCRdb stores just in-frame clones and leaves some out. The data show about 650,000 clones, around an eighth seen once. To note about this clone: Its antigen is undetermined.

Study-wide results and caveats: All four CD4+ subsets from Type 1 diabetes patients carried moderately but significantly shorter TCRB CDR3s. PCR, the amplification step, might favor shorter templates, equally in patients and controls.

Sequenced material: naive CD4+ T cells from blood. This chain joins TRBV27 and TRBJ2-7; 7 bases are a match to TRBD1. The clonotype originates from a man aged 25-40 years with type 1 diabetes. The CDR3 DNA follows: TGTGCCAGCAGTTTAAGGGACAGCCTCTCCTACGAGCAGTACTTC. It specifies CASSLRDSLSYEQYF.